This is a list of T cell receptor beta chains from one sample in a study of identical twins. Using its own MiXCR run on the 5' RACE reads, TCRdb lists one record per CDR3 protein. The sample includes approximately 350,000 distinct CDR3 sequences, around 12% of them seen just once. The data also belong to a second study, concerning yellow fever vaccine responses in identical twins.

Input material: CD8+ T cells sorted from blood. Receptors were obtained from a woman aged 18-29 years in good health. CDR3s include the opening cysteine and the closing phenylalanine or tryptophan. A D gene is named only where the DNA matches it firmly. The size of a clone is reported for some rows only, either as once, few or many, or as a class for expanded clones.

>few|TRBJ2-3|.|TRBV15
TGTGCCACCAGCAGCGACAGGAGATCAGATACGCAGTATTTT
CATSSDRRSDTQYF
>few|TRBJ2-3|.|TRBV27
TGTGCCAGCGGGACCCTTTTCATGGCAGATACGCAGTATTTT
CASGTLFMADTQYF
>few|TRBJ2-1|TRBD2|TRBV2
TGTGCCAGCAGGACCGCTAGCGGGATAAGCTCCTACAATGAGCAGTTCTTC
CASRTASGISSYNEQFF
>many|TRBJ2-7|.|TRBV25-1
TGTGCCAGCAGTGAAGCAGGGGAATCCGAGCAGTACTTC
CASSEAGESEQYF
>.|TRBJ2-3|.|TRBV11-2
TGTGCCAGCAGCTTGGGGGCGGGAGAAGATACGCAGTATTTT
CASSLGAGEDTQYF
>.|TRBJ2-1|TRBD1|TRBV27
TGTGCCAGCAGTTTCTTACAGGGGTTTAGGGATGAGCAGTTCTTC
CASSFLQGFRDEQFF
>few|TRBJ2-1|.|TRBV7-9
TGTGCCAGCAGCTTTTTGTCCTACAATGAGCAGTTCTTC
CASSFLSYNEQFF
>many|TRBJ2-2|.|TRBV27
TGTGCCAGCAGTTTATCTCGGGGGACCGGGGAGCTGTTTTTT
CASSLSRGTGELFF
>few|TRBJ2-1|.|TRBV20-1
TGCAGTGCTAGAGACCCCATTTACGGAGCTGATCCCTACAATGAGCAGTTCTTC
CSARDPIYGADPYNEQFF
>many|TRBJ2-7|.|TRBV7-9
TGTGCCAGCAGCTTGATCCCCTACGAGCAGTACTTC
CASSLIPYEQYF
>few|TRBJ1-1|TRBD1|TRBV11-1
TGTGCCAGCAGCTTAACCGCGGACAGGGGAGAGGAAGGGAACACTGAAGCTTTCTTT
CASSLTADRGEEGNTEAFF
>.|TRBJ2-1|.|TRBV4-1
TGTGCCAGCTCCCAGGGGTCGGAGCAGTTCTTC
CASSQGSEQFF
>many|TRBJ1-1|.|TRBV12-3/TRBV12-4
TGTGCCAGCAGCCCCTACAGGAACACTGAAGCTTTCTTT
CASSPYRNTEAFF
>.|TRBJ1-2|.|TRBV29-1
TGCAGCGTTGAAGATAGCGGGTCGGGTGGCTACACCTTC
CSVEDSGSGGYTF
>many|TRBJ2-1|TRBD1|TRBV5-6
TGTGCCAGCTCCACAGGGGACAATGAGCAGTTCTTC
CASSTGDNEQFF
>few|TRBJ2-3|.|TRBV2
TGTGCCAGCAGTGATGTAAGGGCCCCCCGGTGGGATACGCAGTATTTT
CASSDVRAPRWDTQYF
>.|TRBJ1-5|TRBD1|TRBV12-3/TRBV12-4
TGTGCCAGCAGTCCGCCACAGGGGAGAGTTGGTCAGCCCCAGCATTTT
CASSPPQGRVGQPQHF
>few|TRBJ1-1|.|TRBV20-1
TGCAGTGCCTACACCGGGGGCGGGAGCACTGAAGCTTTCTTT
CSAYTGGGSTEAFF
>few|TRBJ1-1|.|TRBV10-3
TGTGCCATCAGTGAGGCTGGGCGAAACACTGAAGCTTTCTTT
CAISEAGRNTEAFF
>.|TRBJ2-2|.|TRBV27
TGTGCCAGCAGTAGGACAGCGAACACCGGGGAGCTGTTTTTT
CASSRTANTGELFF
>many|TRBJ2-5|TRBD2|TRBV20-1
TGCAGTGCTAGACTAGCGGGATCGAAGGAGACCCAGTACTTC
CSARLAGSKETQYF
>many|TRBJ1-5|.|TRBV5-5
TGTGCCAGCAGCTTGGGTGTGGCCGGACAGCCCCAGCATTTT
CASSLGVAGQPQHF
>.|TRBJ2-7|.|TRBV14
TGTGCCAGCAGCCAAGCGGGGGTATCGGCTTCCGAGCAGTACTTC
CASSQAGVSASEQYF
>.|TRBJ2-5|TRBD1|TRBV27
TGTGCCAGCAGTTTATGGACAGGGACCCAAGAGACCCAGTACTTC
CASSLWTGTQETQYF
>few|TRBJ2-1|TRBD2|TRBV28
TGTGCCAGCAGTCCGCTCCCCGGGACTAGCGGGAGGGCCGTCAGGTACAATGAGCAGTTCTTC
CASSPLPGTSGRAVRYNEQFF
>.|TRBJ1-5|TRBD1|TRBV20-1
TGCAGTGCCTTGAGGGACAGGCTTACCAATCAGCCCCAGCATTTT
CSALRDRLTNQPQHF
>few|TRBJ1-4|.|TRBV20-1
TGCAGTGCTAGAGATTTCAGACTCGCAACTAATGAAAAACTGTTTTTT
CSARDFRLATNEKLFF
>.|TRBJ2-7|TRBD2|TRBV11-2
TGTGCCAGCAGCTTAGGAGGGGGAACTAGCGGGAGGATCGGATACGAGCAGTACTTC
CASSLGGGTSGRIGYEQYF
>few|TRBJ2-5|.|TRBV15
TGTGCCACCAGCTCCAACAGGGATTACCAAGAGACCCAGTACTTC
CATSSNRDYQETQYF
>few|TRBJ2-1|.|TRBV6-1
TGTGCCAGCAGTGAGACCTCCCTAGCGAGCAATGAGCAGTTCTTC
CASSETSLASNEQFF
>.|TRBJ2-3|.|TRBV5-1
TGCGCCAGCAGGGATGAACAGAGCACAGATACGCAGTATTTT
CASRDEQSTDTQYF
>.|TRBJ2-1|TRBD2|TRBV2
TGTGCCTCGGGACGGGGGGGCCCCTACAATGAGCAGTTCTTC
CASGRGGPYNEQFF
>.|TRBJ1-1|.|TRBV13
TGTGCCAGCAGCTTAGAATGGACCACTGAAGCTTTCTTT
CASSLEWTTEAFF
>many|TRBJ2-3|.|TRBV12-3/TRBV12-4
TGTGCCAGCAGCCCCTCTCGAGATACGCAGTATTTT
CASSPSRDTQYF
>few|TRBJ2-1|TRBD2|TRBV12-5
TGTGCTAGTGGTTTGTATAGCGGGGGACTCAATGAGCAGTTCTTC
CASGLYSGGLNEQFF
>.|TRBJ2-7|TRBD2|TRBV7-9
TGTGCCGGGGAAGCGGGAGCCCCGACCTACGAGCAGTACTTC
CAGEAGAPTYEQYF
>.|TRBJ2-2|TRBD2|TRBV6-5
TGTGCCAGCAGGGACTCCGGGACTAGCTACACCGGGGAGCTGTTTTTT
CASRDSGTSYTGELFF
>few|TRBJ2-1|.|TRBV24-1
TGTGCCACCAGTGTATTAGTGACTGGTGAGCAGTTCTTC
CATSVLVTGEQFF
>few|TRBJ2-1|TRBD2|TRBV5-5
TGTGCCAGCAGCTTGGGACTAGCGGGAGTTCTTGAGCAGTTCTTC
CASSLGLAGVLEQFF
>.|TRBJ2-5|.|TRBV2
TGTGCCAGCCGGTACCGAGACCCGGAATTCTGGGCCCAGTACTTC
CASRYRDPEFWAQYF
>.|TRBJ2-7|TRBD1|TRBV7-2
TGTGCCGTCAAGACAGGGGATTCCTACGAGCAGTACTTC
CAVKTGDSYEQYF
>few|TRBJ2-1|.|TRBV5-1
TGCGCCAGCAGCTTGGCCGGGGCAGGGAAGACCAATGAGCAGTTCTTC
CASSLAGAGKTNEQFF
>.|TRBJ2-1|TRBD2|TRBV3-1
TGTGCCAGCAGCGGGACTAGCGGCTACTACAATGAGCAGTTCTTC
CASSGTSGYYNEQFF
>.|TRBJ2-5|.|TRBV27
TGTGCCAGCAGTCCGGGGACCGGCCCCGGGACCCAGTACTTC
CASSPGTGPGTQYF
>.|TRBJ2-1|TRBD2|TRBV2
TGTGCCAGCAGTGAAGCGCTTGGCGGGGGGGCCGTTTCCTACAATGAGCAGTTCTTC
CASSEALGGGAVSYNEQFF
>.|TRBJ2-2|TRBD2|TRBV11-2
TGTGCCAGCAGCTTTAACCGACTAGCCTACACCGGGGAGCTGTTTTTT
CASSFNRLAYTGELFF
>.|TRBJ2-5|TRBD2|TRBV20-1
TGCAGTGCTCGTACATATAGCGGGACGCACCAAGAGACCCAGTACTTC
CSARTYSGTHQETQYF
>.|TRBJ1-1|.|TRBV2
TGTGCTAATGAAAGGGGGGCAGGGAACACTGAAGCTTTCTTT
CANERGAGNTEAFF
>few|TRBJ2-7|TRBD2|TRBV7-6
TGTGCCAGCAGCTCAAGGGACTATTCCTACGAGCAGTACTTC
CASSSRDYSYEQYF
>.|TRBJ2-3|.|TRBV18
TGTGCCAGCTCACCACGGGGGGAACAGCGCACAGATACGCAGTATTTT
CASSPRGEQRTDTQYF
>few|TRBJ1-1|.|TRBV20-1
TGCAGTGCTGACGCTCAGGGTAACACTGAAGCTTTCTTT
CSADAQGNTEAFF